Sequencing of this TCR beta chain was carried out in a study of T cell repertoires in cytomegalovirus infection. As for the study in general: CMV infection and matching HLA type were both indicated by public TCR beta signatures.

TCRdb called the reads again in MiXCR, with one record for every CDR3 protein. Among just under 550,000 distinct CDR3 sequences listed, about 25% were seen once. Study-wide results and caveats: Ex vivo responses were dominated by HLA-C-restricted CMV-specific TCR beta clonotypes. Cumulated frequencies of public TCR beta families served to identify carriers of CMV plus the relevant HLA.

As to this clonotype: Its target is unknown.

The CDR3 is 15 amino acids. CDR1 and CDR2 from the germline V gene are MGHDK and SYGVNS. V lost 1 base and J lost 4, with 12 bases in between. The specimen was PBMCs. The chain couples TRBV25-1 to TRBJ2-3; D gene ambiguous. This TCR derives from a human donor in good health (CMV status not recorded). Some clones in this sample may be carry-over from other donors' samples. The DNA for the CDR3 is TGTGCCAGCAGTGAATCGAACTCCCAGGCAGATACGCAGTATTTT. Amino acid sequence: CASSESNSQADTQYF. Full variable domain (missing parts from reference TRBV25-1 and TRBJ2-3): EADIYQTPRYLVIGTGKKITLECSQTMGHDKMYWYQQDPGMELHLIHYSYGVNSTEKGDLSSESTVSRIRTEHFPLTLESARPSHTSQYLCASSESNSQADTQYFGPGTRLTVL.